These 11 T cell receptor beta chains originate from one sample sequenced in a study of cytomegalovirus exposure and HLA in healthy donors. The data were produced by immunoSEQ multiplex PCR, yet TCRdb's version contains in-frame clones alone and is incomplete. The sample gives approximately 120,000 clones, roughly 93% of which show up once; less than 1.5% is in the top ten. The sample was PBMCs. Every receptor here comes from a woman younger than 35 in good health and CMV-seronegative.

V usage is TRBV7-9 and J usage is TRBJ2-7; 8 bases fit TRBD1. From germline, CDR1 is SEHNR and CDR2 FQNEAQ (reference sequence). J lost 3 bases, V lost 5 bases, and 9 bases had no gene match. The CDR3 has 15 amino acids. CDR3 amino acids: CASSQWDRRNYEQYF. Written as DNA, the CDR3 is TGTGCCAGCAGCCAATGGGACAGGAGAAACTACGAGCAGTACTTC.

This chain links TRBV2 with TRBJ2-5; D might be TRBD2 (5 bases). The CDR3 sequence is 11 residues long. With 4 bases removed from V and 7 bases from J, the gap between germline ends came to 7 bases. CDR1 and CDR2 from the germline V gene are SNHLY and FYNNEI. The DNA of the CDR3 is TGTGCCAGCAGTGCACGGGGGACCCAGTACTTC. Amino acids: CASSARGTQYF.

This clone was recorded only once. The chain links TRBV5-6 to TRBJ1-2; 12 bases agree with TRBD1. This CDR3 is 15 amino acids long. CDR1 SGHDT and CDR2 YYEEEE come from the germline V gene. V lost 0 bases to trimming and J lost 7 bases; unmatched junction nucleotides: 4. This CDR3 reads CASSLAPGQGAGYTF. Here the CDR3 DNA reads TGTGCCAGCAGCTTGGCCCCGGGACAGGGGGCTGGCTACACCTTC. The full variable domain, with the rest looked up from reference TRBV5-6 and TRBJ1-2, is DAGVTQSPTHLIKTRGQQVTLRCSPKSGHDTVSWYQQALGQGPQFIFQYYEEEERQRGNFPDRFSGHQFPNYSSELNVNALLLGDSALYLCASSLAPGQGAGYTFGSGTRLTVV.

CDR3: CASSFDMFLETQYF. The CDR3 nucleotides are TGTGCCAGCAGCTTTGACATGTTTTTAGAGACCCAGTACTTC. The J gene is TRBJ2-5, the V gene TRBV7-9; no clear D. The CDR3 totals 14 residues. Germline CDR1 SEHNR, CDR2 FQNEAQ (reference sequence). V lost 3 bases to trimming and J lost 4 bases, with 12 bases between them.

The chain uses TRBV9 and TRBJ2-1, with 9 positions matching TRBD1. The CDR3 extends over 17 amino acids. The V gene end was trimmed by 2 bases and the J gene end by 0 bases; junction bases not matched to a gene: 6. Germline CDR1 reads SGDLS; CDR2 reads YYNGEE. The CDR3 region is CASSVGQGGNSYNEQFF. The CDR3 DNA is TGTGCCAGCAGCGTGGGACAGGGCGGGAACTCCTACAATGAGCAGTTCTTC.

CDR3 region: CASSPTRQGNQPQHF. CDR3 DNA: TGTGCCAGCAGCCCCACCAGACAGGGCAATCAGCCCCAGCATTTT. The chain carries TRBV6-6 and TRBJ1-5; perhaps TRBD1 as D (6 bases). There are 15 residues in the CDR3. Germline V CDR1 and CDR2: MNHNY, SVGAGI (reference sequence). With 6 bases removed from V and 2 bases from J, the gap between germline ends came to 14 bases.

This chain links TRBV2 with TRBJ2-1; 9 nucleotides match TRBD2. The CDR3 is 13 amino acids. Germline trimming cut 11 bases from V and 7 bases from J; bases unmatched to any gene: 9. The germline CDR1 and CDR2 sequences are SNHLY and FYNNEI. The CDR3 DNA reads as TGTGCCGCCGGGGGCGGGAGGGAGAATGAGCAGTTCTTC. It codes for CAAGGGRENEQFF.

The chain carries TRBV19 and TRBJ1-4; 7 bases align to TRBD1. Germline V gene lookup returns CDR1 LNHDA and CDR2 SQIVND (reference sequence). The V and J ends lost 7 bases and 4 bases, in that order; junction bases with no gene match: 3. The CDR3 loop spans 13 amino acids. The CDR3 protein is CASKGTVNEKLFF. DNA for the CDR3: TGTGCCAGTAAGGGGACAGTTAATGAAAAACTGTTTTTT.

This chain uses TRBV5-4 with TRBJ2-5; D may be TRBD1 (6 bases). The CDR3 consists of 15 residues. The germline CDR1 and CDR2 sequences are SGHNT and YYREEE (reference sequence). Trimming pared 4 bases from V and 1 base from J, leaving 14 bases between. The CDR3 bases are TGTGCCAGCAGCCCCGAGGACAGCCTCCAAGAGACCCAGTACTTC. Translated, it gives CASSPEDSLQETQYF.

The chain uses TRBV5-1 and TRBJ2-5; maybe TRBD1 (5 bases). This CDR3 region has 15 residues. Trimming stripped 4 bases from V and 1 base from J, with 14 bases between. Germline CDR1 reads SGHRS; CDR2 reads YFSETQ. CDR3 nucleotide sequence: TGCGCCAGCAGCCTTCAACAGGACCTCCAAGAGACCCAGTACTTC. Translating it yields CASSLQQDLQETQYF.

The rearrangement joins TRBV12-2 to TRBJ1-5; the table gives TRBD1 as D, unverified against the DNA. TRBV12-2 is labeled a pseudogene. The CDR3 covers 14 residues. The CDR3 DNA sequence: TGTGCAAGTCGCTTAGGCAGTAGCAATCAGCCCCAGCATTTT. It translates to CASRLGSSNQPQHF.